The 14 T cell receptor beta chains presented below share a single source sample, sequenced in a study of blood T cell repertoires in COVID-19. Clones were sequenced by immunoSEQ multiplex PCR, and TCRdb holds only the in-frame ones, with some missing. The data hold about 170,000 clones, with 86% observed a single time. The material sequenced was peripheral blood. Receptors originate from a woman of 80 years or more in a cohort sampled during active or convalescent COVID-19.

The CDR3 is CASSFQGAYQPQHF. The CDR3 DNA is TGTGCCAGCAGCTTCCAGGGGGCTTATCAGCCCCAGCATTTT. The chain is built from TRBV2 and TRBJ1-5; TRBD1 aligns across 8 bases. J gave up 5 bases and V 6 bases, and 6 bases lay outside the gene matches. CDR1 is SNHLY, CDR2 FYNNEI, per germline. There are 14 residues in the CDR3.

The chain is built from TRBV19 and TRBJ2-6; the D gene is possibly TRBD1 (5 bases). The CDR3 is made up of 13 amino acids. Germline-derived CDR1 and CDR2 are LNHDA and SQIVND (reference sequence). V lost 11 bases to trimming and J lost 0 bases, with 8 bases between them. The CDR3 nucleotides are TGTGCCCCAGGGATCTCTGGGGCCAACGTCCTGACTTTC. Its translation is CAPGISGANVLTF.

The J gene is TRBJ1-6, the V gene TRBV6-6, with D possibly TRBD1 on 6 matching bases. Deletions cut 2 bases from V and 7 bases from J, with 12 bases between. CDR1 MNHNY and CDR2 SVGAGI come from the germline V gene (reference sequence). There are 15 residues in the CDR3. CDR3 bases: TGTGCCAGCAGTTACCGAGGGGGTACGAATTCACCCCTCCACTTT. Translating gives CASSYRGGTNSPLHF.

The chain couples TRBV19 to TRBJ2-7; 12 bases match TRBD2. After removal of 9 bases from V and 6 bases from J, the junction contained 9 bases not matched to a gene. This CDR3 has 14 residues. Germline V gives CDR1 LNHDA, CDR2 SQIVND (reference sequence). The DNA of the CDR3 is TGTGCCAGCACGCGGGCTAGCGGGAGGGCCGAGCAGTACGTC. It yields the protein CASTRASGRAEQYV.

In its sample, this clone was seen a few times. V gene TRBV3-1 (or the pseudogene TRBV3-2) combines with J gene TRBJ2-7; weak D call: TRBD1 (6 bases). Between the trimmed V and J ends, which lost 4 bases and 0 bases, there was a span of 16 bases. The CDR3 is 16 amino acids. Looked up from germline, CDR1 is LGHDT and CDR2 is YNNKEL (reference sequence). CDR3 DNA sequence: TGTGCCAGCAGCCTCAATATGGCGGACAGCTCCTACGAGCAGTACGTC. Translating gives CASSLNMADSSYEQYV.

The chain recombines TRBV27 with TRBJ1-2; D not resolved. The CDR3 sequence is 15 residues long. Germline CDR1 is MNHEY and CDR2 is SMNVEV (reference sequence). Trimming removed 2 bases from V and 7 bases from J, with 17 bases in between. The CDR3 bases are TGTGCCAGCAGTTTAGAGCCCAACCGACTAGGTGGCTACACCTTC. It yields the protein CASSLEPNRLGGYTF.

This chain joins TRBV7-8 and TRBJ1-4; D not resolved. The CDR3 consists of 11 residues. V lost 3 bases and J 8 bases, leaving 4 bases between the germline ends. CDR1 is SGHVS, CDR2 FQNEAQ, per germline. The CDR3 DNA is TGTGCCAGCAGCTTGAGAGAAAAACTGTTTTTT. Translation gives CASSLREKLFF.

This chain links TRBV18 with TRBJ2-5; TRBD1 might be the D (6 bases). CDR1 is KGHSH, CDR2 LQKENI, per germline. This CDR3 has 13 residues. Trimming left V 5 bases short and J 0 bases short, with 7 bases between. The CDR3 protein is CASSKGDQETQYF. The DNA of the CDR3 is TGTGCCAGCTCAAAGGGGGACCAAGAGACCCAGTACTTC.

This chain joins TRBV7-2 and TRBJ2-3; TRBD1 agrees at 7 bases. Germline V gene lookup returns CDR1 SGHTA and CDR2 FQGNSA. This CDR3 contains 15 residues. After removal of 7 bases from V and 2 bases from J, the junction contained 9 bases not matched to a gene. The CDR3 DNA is TGTGCCAGCACCTTTAGGGACAGAAACACAGATACGCAGTATTTT. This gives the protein CASTFRDRNTDTQYF.

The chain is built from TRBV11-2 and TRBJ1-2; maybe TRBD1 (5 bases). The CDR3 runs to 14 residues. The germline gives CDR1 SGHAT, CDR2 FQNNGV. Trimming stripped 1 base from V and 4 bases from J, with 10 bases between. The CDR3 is CASSLAFQGYGYTF. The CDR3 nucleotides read TGTGCCAGCAGCTTAGCTTTCCAGGGCTATGGCTACACCTTC.

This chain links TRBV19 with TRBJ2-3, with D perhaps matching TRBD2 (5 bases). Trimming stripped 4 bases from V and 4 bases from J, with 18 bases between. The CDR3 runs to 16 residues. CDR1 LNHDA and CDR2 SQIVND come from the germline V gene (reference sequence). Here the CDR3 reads CASSTSDASIPDTQYF. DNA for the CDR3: TGTGCCAGTAGTACCTCGGACGCTAGCATCCCAGATACGCAGTATTTT.

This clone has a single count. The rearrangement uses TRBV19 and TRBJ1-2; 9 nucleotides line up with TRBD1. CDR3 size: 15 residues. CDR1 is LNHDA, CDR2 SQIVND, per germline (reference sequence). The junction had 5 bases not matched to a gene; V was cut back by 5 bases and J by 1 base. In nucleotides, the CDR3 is TGTGCCAGTAGTTCCCGACAGGGGGTTAACTATGGCTACACCTTC. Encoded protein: CASSSRQGVNYGYTF.

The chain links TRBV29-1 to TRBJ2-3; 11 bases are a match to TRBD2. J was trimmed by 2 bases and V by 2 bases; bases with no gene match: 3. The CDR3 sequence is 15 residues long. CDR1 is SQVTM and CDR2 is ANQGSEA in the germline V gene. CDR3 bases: TGCAGCGTTGAACTAGCGGGAGGCTCCACAGATACGCAGTATTTT. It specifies CSVELAGGSTDTQYF.

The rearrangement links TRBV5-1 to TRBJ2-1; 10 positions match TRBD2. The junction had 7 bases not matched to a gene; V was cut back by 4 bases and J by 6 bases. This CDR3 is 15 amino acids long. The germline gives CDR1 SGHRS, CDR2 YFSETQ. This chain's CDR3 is CASSHSSGSGNEQFF. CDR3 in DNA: TGCGCCAGCAGCCACTCTAGCGGGAGTGGCAATGAGCAGTTCTTC. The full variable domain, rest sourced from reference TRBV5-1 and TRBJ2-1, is KAGVTQTPRYLIKTRGQQVTLSCSPISGHRSVSWYQQTPGQGLQFLFEYFSETQRNKGNFPGRFSGRQFSNSRSEMNVSTLELGDSALYLCASSHSSGSGNEQFFGPGTRLTVL.